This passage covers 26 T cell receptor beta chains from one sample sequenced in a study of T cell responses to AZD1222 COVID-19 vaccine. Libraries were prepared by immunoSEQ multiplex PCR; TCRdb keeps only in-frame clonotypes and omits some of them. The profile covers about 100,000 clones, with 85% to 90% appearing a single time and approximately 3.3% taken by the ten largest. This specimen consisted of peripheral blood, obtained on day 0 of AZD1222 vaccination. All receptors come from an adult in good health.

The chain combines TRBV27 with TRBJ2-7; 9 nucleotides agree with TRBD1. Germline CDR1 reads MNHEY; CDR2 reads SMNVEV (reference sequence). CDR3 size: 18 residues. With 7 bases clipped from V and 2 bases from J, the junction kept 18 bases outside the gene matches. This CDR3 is CASTSGTGSLLLPYEQYF. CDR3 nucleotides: TGTGCCAGCACCTCCGGGACAGGGTCCCTCTTACTCCCCTACGAGCAGTACTTC.

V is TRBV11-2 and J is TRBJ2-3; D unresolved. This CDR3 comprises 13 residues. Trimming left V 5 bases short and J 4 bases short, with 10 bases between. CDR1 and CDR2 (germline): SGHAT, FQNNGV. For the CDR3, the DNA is TGTGCCAGCAGCCCAATCGTACCAGATACGCAGTATTTT. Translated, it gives CASSPIVPDTQYF.

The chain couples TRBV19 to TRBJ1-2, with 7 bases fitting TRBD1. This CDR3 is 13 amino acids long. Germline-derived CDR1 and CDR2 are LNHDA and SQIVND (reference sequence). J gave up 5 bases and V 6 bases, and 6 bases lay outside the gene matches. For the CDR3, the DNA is TGTGCCAGTAGCGGACAGGCAAGGTATGGCTACACCTTC. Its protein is CASSGQARYGYTF.

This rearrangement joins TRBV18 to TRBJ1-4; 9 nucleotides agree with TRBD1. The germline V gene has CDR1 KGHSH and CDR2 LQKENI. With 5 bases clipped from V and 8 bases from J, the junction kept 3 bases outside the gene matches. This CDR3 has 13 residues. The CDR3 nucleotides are TGTGCCAGCTCAAGGGACAGGGAAGAAAAACTGTTTTTT. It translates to CASSRDREEKLFF.

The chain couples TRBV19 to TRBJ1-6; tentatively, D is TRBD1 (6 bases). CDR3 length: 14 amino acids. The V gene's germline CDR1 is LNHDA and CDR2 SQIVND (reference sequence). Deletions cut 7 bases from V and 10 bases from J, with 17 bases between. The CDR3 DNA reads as TGTGCCAGTACCCCAGGACAGACCGTGTCACCCCTCCACTTT. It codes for CASTPGQTVSPLHF. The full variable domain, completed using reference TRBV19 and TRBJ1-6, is DGGITQSPKYLFRKEGQNVTLSCEQNLNHDAMYWYRQDPGQGLRLIYYSQIVNDFQKGDIAEGYSVSREKKESFPLTVTSAQKNPTAFYLCASTPGQTVSPLHFGNGTRLTVT.

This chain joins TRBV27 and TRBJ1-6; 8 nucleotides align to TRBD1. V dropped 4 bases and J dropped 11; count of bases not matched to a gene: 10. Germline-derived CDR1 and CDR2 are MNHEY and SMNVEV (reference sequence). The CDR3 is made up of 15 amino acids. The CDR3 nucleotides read TGTGCCAGCAGTTCGAGGACAGGGACCTCTCCACCCCTCCACTTT. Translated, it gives CASSSRTGTSPPLHF.

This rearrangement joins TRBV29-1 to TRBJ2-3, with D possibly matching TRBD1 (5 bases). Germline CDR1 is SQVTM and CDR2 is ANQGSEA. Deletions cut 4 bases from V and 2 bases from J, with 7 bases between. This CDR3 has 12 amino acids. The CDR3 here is CSVGRVTDTQYF. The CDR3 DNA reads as TGCAGCGTTGGCAGGGTCACAGATACGCAGTATTTT.

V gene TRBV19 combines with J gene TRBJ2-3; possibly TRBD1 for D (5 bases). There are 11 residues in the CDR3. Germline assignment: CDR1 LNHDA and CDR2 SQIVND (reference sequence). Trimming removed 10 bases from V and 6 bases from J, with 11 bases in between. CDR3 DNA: TGTGCCACCTTAGCAGGGGATACGCAGTATTTT. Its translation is CATLAGDTQYF.

CDR3 in DNA: TGTGCCAGCAGCCAAGTGGGGACAGGGCGTGACTACGAGCAGTACTTC. This gives the protein CASSQVGTGRDYEQYF. V is TRBV3-1 (or the pseudogene TRBV3-2) and J is TRBJ2-7; 9 bases agree with TRBD1. The CDR3 is 16 residues long. Per germline, CDR1 LGHDT and CDR2 YNNKEL (reference sequence). The ends lost 1 base at V and 3 bases at J; junction bases unmatched: 7.

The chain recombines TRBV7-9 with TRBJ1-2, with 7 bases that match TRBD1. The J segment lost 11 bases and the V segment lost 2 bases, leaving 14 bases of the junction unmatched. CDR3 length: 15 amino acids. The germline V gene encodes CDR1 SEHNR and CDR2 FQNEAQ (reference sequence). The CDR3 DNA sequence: TGTGCCAGCAGCTTATCTACAAGAGGGGGCCCGGGGTACACCTTC. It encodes CASSLSTRGGPGYTF.

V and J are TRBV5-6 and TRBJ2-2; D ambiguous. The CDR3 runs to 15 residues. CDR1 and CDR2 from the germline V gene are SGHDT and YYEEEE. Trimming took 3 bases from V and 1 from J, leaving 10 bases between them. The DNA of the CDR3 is TGTGCCAGCAGCTGGGGTGGGGAGAACACCGGGGAGCTGTTTTTT. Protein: CASSWGGENTGELFF.

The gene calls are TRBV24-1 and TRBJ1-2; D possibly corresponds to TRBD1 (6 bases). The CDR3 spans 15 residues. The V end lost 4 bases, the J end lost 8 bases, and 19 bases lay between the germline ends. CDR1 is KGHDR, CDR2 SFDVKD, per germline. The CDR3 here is CATSEPGQTPRGYTF. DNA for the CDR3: TGTGCCACCAGTGAGCCTGGACAGACCCCTCGAGGCTACACCTTC.

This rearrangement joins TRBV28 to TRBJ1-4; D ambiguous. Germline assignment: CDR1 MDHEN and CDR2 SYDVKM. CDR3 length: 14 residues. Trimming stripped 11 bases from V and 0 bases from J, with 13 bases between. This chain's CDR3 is CAVPEVATNEKLFF. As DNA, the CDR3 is TGTGCCGTCCCCGAGGTTGCAACTAATGAAAAACTGTTTTTT.

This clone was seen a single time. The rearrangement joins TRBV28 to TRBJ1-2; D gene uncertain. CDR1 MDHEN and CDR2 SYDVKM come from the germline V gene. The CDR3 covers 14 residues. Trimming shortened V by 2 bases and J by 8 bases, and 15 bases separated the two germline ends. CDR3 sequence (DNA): TGTGCCAGCAGTTTACCCCGCGCGGGGAGCGGCTACACCTTC. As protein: CASSLPRAGSGYTF.

The CDR3 coding sequence is TGTGCCAGTAGACGGACAGACTCCTATAATTCACCCCTCCACTTT. Residues: CASRRTDSYNSPLHF. The rearrangement links TRBV19 to TRBJ1-6; D may be TRBD1 (6 bases). Germline CDR1 reads LNHDA; CDR2 reads SQIVND (reference sequence). The CDR3 has 15 residues. V lost 6 bases, J lost 0 bases, and 9 bases lay in between.

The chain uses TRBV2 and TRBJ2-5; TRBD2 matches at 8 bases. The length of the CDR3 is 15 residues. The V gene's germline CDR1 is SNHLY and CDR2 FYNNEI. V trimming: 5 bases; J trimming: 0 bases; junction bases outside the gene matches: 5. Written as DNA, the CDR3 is TGTGCCAGCAGTAACCGGGGGGGCGACCAAGAGACCCAGTACTTC. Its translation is CASSNRGGDQETQYF.

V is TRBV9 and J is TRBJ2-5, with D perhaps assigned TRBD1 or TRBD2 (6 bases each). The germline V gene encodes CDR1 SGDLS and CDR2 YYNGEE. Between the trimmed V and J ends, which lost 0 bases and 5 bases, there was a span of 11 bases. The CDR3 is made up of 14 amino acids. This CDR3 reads CASSVAIGGETQYF. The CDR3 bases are TGTGCCAGCAGCGTAGCGATAGGGGGGGAGACCCAGTACTTC.

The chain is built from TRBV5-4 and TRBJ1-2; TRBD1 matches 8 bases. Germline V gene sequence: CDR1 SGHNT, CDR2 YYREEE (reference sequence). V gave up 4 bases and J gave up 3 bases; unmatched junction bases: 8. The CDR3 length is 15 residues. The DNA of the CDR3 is TGTGCCAGCAGCGCAGAGACAGGGGATGACTATGGCTACACCTTC. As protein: CASSAETGDDYGYTF.

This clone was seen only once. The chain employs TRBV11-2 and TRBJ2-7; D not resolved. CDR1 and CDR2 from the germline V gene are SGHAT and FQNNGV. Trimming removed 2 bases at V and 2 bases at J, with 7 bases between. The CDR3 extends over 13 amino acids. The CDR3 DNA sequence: TGTGCCAGCAGCTTATTACTAACCTACGAGCAGTACTTC. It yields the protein CASSLLLTYEQYF.

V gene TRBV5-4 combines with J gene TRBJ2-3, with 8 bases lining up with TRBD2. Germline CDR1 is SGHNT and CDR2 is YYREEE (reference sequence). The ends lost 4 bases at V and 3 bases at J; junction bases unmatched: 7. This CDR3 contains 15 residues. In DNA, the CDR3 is TGTGCCAGCAGCCCGGCCGGGACTAGGACAGATACGCAGTATTTT. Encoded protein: CASSPAGTRTDTQYF.

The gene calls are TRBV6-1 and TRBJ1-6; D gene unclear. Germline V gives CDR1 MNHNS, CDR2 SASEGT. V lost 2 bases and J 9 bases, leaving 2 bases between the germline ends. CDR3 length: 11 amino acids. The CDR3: CASSETSPLHF. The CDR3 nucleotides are TGTGCCAGCAGTGAAACTTCACCCCTCCACTTT.

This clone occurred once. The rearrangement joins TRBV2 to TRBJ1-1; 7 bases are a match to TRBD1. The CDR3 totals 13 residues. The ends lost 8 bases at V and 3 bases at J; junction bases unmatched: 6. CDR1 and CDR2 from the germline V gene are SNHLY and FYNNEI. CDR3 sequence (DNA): TGTGCCAGCTCCCAGGGGGGATACACTGAAGCTTTCTTT. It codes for CASSQGGYTEAFF.

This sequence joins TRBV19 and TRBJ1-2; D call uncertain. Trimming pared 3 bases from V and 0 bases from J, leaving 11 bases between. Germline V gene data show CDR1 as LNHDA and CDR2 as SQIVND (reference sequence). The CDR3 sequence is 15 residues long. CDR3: CASSITGPANYGYTF. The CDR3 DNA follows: TGTGCCAGTAGTATTACCGGGCCCGCTAACTATGGCTACACCTTC.

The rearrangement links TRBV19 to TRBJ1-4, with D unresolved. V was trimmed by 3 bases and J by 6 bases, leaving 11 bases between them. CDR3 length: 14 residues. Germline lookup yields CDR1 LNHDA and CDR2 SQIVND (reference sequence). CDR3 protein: CASSMGRTDEKLFF. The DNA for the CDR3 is TGTGCCAGTAGTATGGGCAGAACGGATGAAAAACTGTTTTTT.

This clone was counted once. The CDR3 nucleotides read TGTGCCAGCAGGTTGACAGGGACAGAGGGCTACACCTTC. Translation: CASRLTGTEGYTF. The chain links TRBV5-6 to TRBJ1-2; the match to TRBD1 covers 7 bases. The germline V gene has CDR1 SGHDT and CDR2 YYEEEE. After removal of 5 bases from V and 8 bases from J, the junction contained 9 bases not matched to a gene. CDR3 length equals 13 residues.

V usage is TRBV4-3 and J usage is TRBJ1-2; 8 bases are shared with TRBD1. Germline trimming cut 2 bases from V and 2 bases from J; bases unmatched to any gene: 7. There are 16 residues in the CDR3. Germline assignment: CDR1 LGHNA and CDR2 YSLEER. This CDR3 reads CASSQRGTGSNYGYTF. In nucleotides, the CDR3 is TGCGCCAGCAGCCAAAGAGGGACAGGATCCAACTATGGCTACACCTTC.